This TCR beta chain was recovered during a study of blood T cell repertoires in COVID-19. This clone was observed a single time. J was trimmed by 4 bases and V by 5 bases; bases with no gene match: 9. The CDR3 loop spans 16 amino acids. CDR1 is LGHDT, CDR2 YNNKEL, per germline (reference sequence). Clones were read by immunoSEQ multiplex PCR, and TCRdb kept only the in-frame ones, dropping some. The sample lists around 6,100 clones, over 75% occurring once. V usage is TRBV3-1 (or the pseudogene TRBV3-2) and J usage is TRBJ2-2, with 8 bases that match TRBD2. This TCR was sampled from an elderly man with active COVID-19. Specimen: peripheral blood. CDR3 loop: CASSVTGGSGTGELFF. For the CDR3, the DNA is TGTGCCAGCAGCGTCACGGGAGGGTCGGGCACCGGGGAGCTGTTTTTT.